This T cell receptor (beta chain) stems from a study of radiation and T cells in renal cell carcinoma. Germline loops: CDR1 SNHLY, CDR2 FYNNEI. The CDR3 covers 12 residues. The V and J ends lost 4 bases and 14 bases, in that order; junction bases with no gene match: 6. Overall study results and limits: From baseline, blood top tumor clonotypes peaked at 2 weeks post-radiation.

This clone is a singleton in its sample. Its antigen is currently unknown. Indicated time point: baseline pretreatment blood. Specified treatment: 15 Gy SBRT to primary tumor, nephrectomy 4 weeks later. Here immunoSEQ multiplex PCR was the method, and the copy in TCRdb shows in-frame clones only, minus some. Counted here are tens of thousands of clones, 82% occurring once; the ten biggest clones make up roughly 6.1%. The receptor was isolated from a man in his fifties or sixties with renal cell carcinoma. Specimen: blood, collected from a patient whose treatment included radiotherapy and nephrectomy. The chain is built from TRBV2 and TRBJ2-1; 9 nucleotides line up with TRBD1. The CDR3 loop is CASSAYGTGKFF. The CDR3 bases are TGTGCCAGCAGTGCCTATGGGACAGGGAAGTTCTTC.